This T cell receptor beta chain stems from a study of T cells in Graves' hyperthyroidism and ophthalmopathy. Study context: The authors collected peripheral blood at initial diagnosis, before any treatment. Findings of the study overall: Model predictions of ophthalmopathy came a median approximately 6.2 months before onset. A 13 V-J model separated ophthalmopathy from stable hyperthyroidism.

The CDR3 regions of TCR beta were amplified from RNA transcripts. A set of HTBI primers served as the primers for a first-round RT-PCR of the TCR CDR3. MiXCR, applied by TCRdb to the multiplex PCR reads, yields one record per CDR3 protein. The table lists 400,000 or so distinct CDR3 sequences, more than 13% of them singletons. This clonotype was counted many times. Its antigen is as yet unknown. Ophthalmopathy patients had moderate-to-severe active disease, CAS ≥3, NOSPECS ≥4, and disease duration under 3 months. The receptor was derived from a middle-aged man with Graves' ophthalmopathy. The source material was blood.

CDR3 bases: TGTGCCATCAGCATTGGGACCGACCATAACTATGGCTACACCTTC. It is translated as CAISIGTDHNYGYTF. The gene calls are TRBV10-3 and TRBJ1-2, with a possible D match to TRBD1 (5 bases). The germline V and J ends were trimmed by 6 bases and 1 base, with 15 bases remaining between them. Germline V gives CDR1 ENHRY, CDR2 SYGVKD. The CDR3 sequence is 15 residues long.